This T cell receptor beta chain emerged from a study of cytomegalovirus exposure and HLA in healthy donors. Unrecorded immune exposures were likely, despite nominal health at sampling. The PCR made use of 60 Vbeta and 13 Jbeta primers. Assay used: immunoSEQ multiplex PCR; TCRdb lists only in-frame clones, some missing. Among about 240,000 clones, roughly four fifths were seen once, and the ten largest hold 8%. The CDR3 runs 15 residues. Deletions cut 7 bases from V and 1 base from J, with 16 bases between. Germline values: CDR1 SNHLY, CDR2 FYNNEI. The gene calls are TRBV2 and TRBJ2-5; D might be TRBD1 (6 bases). This TCR was sampled from a woman aged 55-75 years in good health and CMV-seropositive. The sample consisted of PBMCs. Here the CDR3 DNA reads TGTGCCAGCAATCCCGACAGGATCGTCCAAGAGACCCAGTACTTC. Translated: CASNPDRIVQETQYF.